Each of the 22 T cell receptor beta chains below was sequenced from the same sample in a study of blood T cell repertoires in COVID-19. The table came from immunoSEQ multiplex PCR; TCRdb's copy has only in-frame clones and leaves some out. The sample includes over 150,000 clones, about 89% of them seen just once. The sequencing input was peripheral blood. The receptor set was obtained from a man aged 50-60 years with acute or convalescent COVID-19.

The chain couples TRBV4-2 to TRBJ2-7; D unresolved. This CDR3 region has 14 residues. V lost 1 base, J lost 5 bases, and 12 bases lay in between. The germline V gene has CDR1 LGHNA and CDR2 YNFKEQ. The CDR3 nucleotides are TGTGCCAGCAGCCAAGTGACCCTAGTAAACGAGCAGTACTTC. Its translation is CASSQVTLVNEQYF.

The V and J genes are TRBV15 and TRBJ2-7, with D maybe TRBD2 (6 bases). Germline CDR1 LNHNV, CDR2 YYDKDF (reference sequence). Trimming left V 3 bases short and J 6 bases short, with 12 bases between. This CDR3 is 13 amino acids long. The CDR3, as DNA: TGTGCCACCAGCAGTGCGGGGTTGGGCGAGCAGTACGTC. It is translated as CATSSAGLGEQYV.

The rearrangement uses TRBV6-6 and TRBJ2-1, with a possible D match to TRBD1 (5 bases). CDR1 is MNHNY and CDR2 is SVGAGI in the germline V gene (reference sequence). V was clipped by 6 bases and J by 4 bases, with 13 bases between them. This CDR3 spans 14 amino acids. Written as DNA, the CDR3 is TGTGCCAGCAGCCTAGAGCAGGGATACAATGAGCAGTTCTTC. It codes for CASSLEQGYNEQFF.

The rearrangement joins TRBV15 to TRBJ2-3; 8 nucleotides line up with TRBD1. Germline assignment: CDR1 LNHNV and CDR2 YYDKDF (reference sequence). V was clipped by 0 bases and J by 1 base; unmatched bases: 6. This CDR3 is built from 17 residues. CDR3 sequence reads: CATSRDVETGGTDTQYF. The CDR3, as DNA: TGTGCCACCAGCAGAGATGTTGAGACAGGGGGCACAGATACGCAGTATTTT.

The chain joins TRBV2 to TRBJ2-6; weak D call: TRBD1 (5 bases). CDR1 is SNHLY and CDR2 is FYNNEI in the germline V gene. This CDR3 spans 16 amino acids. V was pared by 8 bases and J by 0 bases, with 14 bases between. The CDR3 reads CASQVRVNSGANVLTF. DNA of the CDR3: TGTGCCAGCCAAGTCAGGGTAAACTCTGGGGCCAACGTCCTGACTTTC.

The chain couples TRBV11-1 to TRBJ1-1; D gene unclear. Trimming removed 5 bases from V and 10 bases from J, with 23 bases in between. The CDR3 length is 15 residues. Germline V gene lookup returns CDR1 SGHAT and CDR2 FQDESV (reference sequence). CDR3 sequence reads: CASSEGRSSGLGAFF. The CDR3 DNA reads TGTGCCAGCAGCGAAGGGAGGAGCAGCGGATTAGGAGCTTTCTTT.

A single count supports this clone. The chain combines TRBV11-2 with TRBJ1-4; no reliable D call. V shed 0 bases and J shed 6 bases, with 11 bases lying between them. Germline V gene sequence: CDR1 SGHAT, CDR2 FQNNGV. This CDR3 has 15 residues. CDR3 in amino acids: CASSLETAGDEKLFF. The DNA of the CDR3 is TGTGCCAGCAGCTTAGAAACAGCGGGTGATGAAAAACTGTTTTTT.

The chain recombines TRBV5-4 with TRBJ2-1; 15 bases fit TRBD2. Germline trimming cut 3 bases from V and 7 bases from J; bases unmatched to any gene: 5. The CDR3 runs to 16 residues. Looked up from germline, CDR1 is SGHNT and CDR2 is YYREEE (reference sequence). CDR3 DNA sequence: TGTGCCAGCAGCTCGCCCGGGACTAGCGGGAGGAATGAGCAGTTCTTC. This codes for CASSSPGTSGRNEQFF.

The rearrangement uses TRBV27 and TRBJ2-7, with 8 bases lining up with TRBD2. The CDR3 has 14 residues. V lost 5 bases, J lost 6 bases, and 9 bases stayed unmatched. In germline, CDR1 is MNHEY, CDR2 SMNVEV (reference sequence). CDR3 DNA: TGTGCCAGCAGTCCGGGACTAGACTTTCCCGAGCAGTACGTC. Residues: CASSPGLDFPEQYV.

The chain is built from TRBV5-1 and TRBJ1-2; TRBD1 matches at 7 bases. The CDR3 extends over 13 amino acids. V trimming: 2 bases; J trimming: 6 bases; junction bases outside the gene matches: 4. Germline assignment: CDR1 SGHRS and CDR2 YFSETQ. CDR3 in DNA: TGCGCCAGCAGCTTTACAGGGGTAGATGGCTACACCTTC. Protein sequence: CASSFTGVDGYTF.

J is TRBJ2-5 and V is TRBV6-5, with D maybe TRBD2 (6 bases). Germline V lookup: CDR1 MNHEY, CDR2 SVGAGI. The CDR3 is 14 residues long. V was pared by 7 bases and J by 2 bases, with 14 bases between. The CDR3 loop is CASTRGMTQETQYF. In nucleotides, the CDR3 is TGTGCCAGCACCCGGGGGATGACTCAAGAGACCCAGTACTTC.

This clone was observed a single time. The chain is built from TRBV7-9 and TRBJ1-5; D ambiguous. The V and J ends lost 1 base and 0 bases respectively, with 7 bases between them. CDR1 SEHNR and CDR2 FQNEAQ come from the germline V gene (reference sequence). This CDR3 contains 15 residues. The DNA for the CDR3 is TGTGCCAGCAGCTTAGGGGCGGGTAGCAATCAGCCCCAGCATTTT. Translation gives CASSLGAGSNQPQHF.

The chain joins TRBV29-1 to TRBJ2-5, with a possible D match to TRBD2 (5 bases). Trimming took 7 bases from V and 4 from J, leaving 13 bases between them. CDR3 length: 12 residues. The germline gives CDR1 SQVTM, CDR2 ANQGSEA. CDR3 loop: CSAFIGVETQYF. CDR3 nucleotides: TGCAGCGCGTTTATCGGGGTAGAGACCCAGTACTTC.

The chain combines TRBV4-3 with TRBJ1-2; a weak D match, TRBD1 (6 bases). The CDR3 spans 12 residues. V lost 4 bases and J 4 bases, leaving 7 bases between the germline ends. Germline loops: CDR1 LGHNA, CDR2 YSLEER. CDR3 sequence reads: CASSLTGYGYTF. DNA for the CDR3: TGCGCCAGCAGCCTGACAGGCTATGGCTACACCTTC.

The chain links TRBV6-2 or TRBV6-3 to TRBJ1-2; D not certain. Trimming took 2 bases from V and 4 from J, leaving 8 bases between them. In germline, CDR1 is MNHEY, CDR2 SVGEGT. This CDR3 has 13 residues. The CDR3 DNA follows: TGTGCCAGCAGTTACACGGACTCCTATGGCTACACCTTC. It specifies CASSYTDSYGYTF.

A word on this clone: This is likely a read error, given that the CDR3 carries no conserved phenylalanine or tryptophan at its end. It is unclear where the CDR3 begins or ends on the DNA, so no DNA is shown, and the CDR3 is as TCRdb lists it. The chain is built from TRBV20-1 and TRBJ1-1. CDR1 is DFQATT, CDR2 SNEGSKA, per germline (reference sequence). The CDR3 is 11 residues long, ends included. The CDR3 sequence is CSARAGPTGNI.

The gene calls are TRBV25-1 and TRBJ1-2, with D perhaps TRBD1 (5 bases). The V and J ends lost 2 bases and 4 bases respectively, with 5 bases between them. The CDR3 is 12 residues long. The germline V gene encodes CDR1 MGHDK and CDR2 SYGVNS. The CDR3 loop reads CASSETGYGYTF. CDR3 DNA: TGTGCCAGCAGTGAAACAGGCTATGGCTACACCTTC.

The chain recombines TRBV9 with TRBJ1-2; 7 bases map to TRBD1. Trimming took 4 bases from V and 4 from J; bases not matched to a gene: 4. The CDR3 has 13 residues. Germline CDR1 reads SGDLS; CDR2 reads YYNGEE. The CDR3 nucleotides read TGTGCCAGCAGCCCCGGGACAGCCTATGGCTACACCTTC. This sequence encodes CASSPGTAYGYTF.

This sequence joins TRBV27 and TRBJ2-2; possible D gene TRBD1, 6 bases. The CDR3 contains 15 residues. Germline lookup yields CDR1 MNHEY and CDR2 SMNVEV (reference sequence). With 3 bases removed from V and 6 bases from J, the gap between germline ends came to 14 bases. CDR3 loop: CASSFRGLGAGELFF. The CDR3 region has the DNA TGTGCCAGCAGTTTCAGGGGATTGGGTGCCGGGGAGCTGTTTTTT.

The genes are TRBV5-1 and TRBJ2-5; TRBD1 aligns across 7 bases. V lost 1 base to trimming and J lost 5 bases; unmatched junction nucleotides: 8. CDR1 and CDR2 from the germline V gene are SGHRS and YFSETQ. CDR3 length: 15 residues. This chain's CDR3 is CASSLRQGVVETQYF. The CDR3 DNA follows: TGCGCCAGCAGCTTGAGACAGGGTGTCGTGGAGACCCAGTACTTC.

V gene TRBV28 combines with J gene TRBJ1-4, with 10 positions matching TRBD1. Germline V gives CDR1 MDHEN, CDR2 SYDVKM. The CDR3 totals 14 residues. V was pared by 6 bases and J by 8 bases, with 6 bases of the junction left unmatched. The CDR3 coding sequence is TGTGCCAGCAGGGGACAGGGGCCCTCGGAAAAACTGTTTTTT. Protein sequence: CASRGQGPSEKLFF. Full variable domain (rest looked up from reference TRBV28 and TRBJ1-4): DVKVTQSSRYLVKRTGEKVFLECVQDMDHENMFWYRQDPGLGLRLIYFSYDVKMKEKGDIPEGYSVSREKKERFSLILESASTNQTSMYLCASRGQGPSEKLFFGSGTQLSVL.

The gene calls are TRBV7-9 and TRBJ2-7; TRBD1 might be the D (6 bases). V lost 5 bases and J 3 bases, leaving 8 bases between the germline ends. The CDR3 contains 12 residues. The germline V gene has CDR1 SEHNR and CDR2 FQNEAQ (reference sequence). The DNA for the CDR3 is TGTGCCAGCAGCCGGGACAACTACGAGCAGTACTTC. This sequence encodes CASSRDNYEQYF.